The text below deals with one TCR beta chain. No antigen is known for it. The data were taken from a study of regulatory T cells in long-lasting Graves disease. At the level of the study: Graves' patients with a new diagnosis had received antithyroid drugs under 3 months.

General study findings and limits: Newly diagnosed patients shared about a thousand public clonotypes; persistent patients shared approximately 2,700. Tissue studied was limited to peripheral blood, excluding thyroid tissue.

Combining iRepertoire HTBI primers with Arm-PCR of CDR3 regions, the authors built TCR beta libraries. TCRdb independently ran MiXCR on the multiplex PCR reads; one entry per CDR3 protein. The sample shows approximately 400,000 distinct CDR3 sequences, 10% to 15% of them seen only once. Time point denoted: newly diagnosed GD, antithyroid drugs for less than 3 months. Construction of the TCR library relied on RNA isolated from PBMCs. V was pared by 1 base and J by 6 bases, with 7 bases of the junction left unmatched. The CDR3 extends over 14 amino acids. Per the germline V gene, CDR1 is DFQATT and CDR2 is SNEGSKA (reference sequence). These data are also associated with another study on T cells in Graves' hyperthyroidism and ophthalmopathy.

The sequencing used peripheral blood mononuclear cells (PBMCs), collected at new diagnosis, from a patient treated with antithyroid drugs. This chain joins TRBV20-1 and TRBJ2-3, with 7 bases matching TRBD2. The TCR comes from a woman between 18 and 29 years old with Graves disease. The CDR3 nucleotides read TGCAGTGCTAGAGTGGTGACTAGCAGCGATACGCAGTATTTT. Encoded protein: CSARVVTSSDTQYF.